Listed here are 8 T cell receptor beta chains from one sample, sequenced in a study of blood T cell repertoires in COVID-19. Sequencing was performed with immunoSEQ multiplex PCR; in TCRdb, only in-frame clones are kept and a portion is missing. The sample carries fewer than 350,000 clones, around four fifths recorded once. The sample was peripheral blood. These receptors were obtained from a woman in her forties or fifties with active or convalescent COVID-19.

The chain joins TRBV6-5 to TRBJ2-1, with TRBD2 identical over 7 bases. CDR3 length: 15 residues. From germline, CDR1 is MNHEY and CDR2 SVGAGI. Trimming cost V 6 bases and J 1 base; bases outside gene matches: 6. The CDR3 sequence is CASSQLAPSYNEQFF. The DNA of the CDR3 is TGTGCCAGCAGCCAACTAGCGCCATCCTACAATGAGCAGTTCTTC.

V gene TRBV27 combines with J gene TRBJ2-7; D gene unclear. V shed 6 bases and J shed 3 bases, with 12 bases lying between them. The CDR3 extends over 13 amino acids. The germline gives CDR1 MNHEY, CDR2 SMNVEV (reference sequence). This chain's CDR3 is CASSRGAYYEQYF. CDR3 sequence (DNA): TGTGCCAGCAGCCGAGGCGCTTACTACGAGCAGTACTTC.

CDR3 loop: CASSITGGGEKLFF. The CDR3 DNA reads as TGTGCCAGCAGTATAACAGGGGGAGGAGAAAAACTGTTTTTT. J is TRBJ1-4 and V is TRBV11-2, with 8 positions matching TRBD1. The germline V gene has CDR1 SGHAT and CDR2 FQNNGV. The CDR3 has 14 residues. V was clipped by 6 bases and J by 8 bases; unmatched bases: 8.

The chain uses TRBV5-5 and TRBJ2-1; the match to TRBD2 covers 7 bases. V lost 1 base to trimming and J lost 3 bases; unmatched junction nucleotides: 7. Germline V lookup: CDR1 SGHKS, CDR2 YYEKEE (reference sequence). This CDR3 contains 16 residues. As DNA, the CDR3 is TGTGCCAGCAGCTTGCAAACTAGCGCTTTCTACAATGAGCAGTTCTTC. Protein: CASSLQTSAFYNEQFF.

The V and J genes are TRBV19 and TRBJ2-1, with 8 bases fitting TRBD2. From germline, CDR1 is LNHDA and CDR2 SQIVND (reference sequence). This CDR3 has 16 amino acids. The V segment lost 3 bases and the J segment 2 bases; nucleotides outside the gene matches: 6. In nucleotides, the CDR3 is TGTGCCAGTAGTATGTCGAGCGGGAGCCCCTACAATGAGCAGTTCTTC. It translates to CASSMSSGSPYNEQFF.

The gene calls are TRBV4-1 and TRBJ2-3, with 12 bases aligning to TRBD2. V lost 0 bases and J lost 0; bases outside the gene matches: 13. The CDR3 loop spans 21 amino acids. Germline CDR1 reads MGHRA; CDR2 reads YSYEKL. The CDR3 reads CASSQDPRGLAGPTSTDTQYF. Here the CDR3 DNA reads TGCGCCAGCAGCCAAGATCCCCGGGGACTAGCGGGCCCCACTAGCACAGATACGCAGTATTTT.

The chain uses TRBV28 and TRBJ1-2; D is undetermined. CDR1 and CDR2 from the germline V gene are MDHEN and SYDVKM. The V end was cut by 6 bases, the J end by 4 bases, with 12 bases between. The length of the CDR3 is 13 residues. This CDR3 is CASRVGSSYGYTF. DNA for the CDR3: TGTGCCAGCAGGGTCGGGTCCTCCTATGGCTACACCTTC.

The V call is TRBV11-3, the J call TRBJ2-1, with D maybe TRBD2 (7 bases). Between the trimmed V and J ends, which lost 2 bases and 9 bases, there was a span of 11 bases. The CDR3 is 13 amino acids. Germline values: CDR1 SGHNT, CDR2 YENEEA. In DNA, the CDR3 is TGTGCCAGCAGCTTAAACGGGGGGCCTGAGCAGTTCTTC. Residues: CASSLNGGPEQFF.